The 25 T cell receptor beta chains below all came from one sample that was sequenced in a study of radiation and T cells in renal cell carcinoma. Repertoires were generated with immunoSEQ multiplex PCR, while TCRdb's copy carries only in-frame clones and drops some. The repertoire holds some 100,000 clones, roughly 82% seen once, with about 7.2% in the top ten. Time point specified: blood 4 weeks post-SBRT, at nephrectomy. Regarding treatment: 15 Gy SBRT to primary tumor, nephrectomy 4 weeks later. The input for sequencing was blood, taken from a patient whose treatment included radiotherapy and nephrectomy. The receptors were sampled from a man between 60 and 70 years old with renal cell carcinoma.

This CDR3 reads CASTRDSHQPQHF. Written as DNA, the CDR3 is TGTGCCAGCACCCGGGACAGTCATCAGCCCCAGCATTTT. The rearrangement uses TRBV2 and TRBJ1-5, with 7 bases that match TRBD1. The J segment lost 5 bases and the V segment lost 7 bases, leaving 5 bases of the junction unmatched. The CDR3 is 13 amino acids. Germline V CDR1 and CDR2: SNHLY, FYNNEI.

A single count supports this clone. V usage is TRBV5-1 and J usage is TRBJ1-4, with a tentative D call TRBD1 (5 bases). The CDR3 has 17 amino acids. Germline V gene sequence: CDR1 SGHRS, CDR2 YFSETQ. With 2 bases removed from V and 2 bases from J, the gap between germline ends came to 16 bases. In nucleotides, the CDR3 is TGCGCCAGCAGCTTACAAGGGATCGGGGCGACTAATGAAAAACTGTTTTTT. Amino acids: CASSLQGIGATNEKLFF.

This clone was seen many times. This chain uses TRBV7-2 with TRBJ2-1; 8 nucleotides agree with TRBD1. Germline V gene data show CDR1 as SGHTA and CDR2 as FQGNSA. This CDR3 spans 15 amino acids. Trimming took 5 bases from V and 0 from J; bases not matched to a gene: 3. The CDR3, as DNA: TGTGCCAGCAGCCTTACAGGGGGCTCCTACAATGAGCAGTTCTTC. Translated, it gives CASSLTGGSYNEQFF.

The V call is TRBV18, the J call TRBJ2-2; no firm D call. Trimming stripped 2 bases from V and 2 bases from J, with 15 bases between. CDR1 is KGHSH, CDR2 LQKENI, per germline. This CDR3 is built from 17 residues. DNA of the CDR3: TGTGCCAGCTCACCAATTGTATCTTCCCGAAACACCGGGGAGCTGTTTTTT. Its translation: CASSPIVSSRNTGELFF.

This clone was seen just once. The J gene is TRBJ2-7, the V gene TRBV7-6, with D possibly being TRBD1 or TRBD2 (7 bases each). The CDR3 runs 15 residues. Per the germline V gene, CDR1 is SGHVS and CDR2 is FNYEAQ. The V end was cut by 2 bases, the J end by 2 bases, with 13 bases between. The CDR3 coding sequence is TGTGCCAGCAGCTTAAGGGCAGGGGGGGCCTACGAGCAGTACTTC. Amino acids: CASSLRAGGAYEQYF.

The rearrangement uses TRBV11-2 and TRBJ2-7; TRBD1 matches at 7 bases. CDR3 size: 13 residues. Germline CDR1 reads SGHAT; CDR2 reads FQNNGV. V shed 4 bases and J 9 bases; nucleotides not matched to a gene: 9. CDR3 amino acids: CASSSGQYDGQYF. The CDR3 DNA reads as TGTGCCAGCAGCTCGGGACAGTATGACGGGCAGTACTTC.

In this sample, this clone turned up once. V and J are TRBV7-9 and TRBJ2-5; D gene uncertain. Germline V gene lookup returns CDR1 SEHNR and CDR2 FQNEAQ (reference sequence). V dropped 5 bases and J dropped 1 base, with 8 bases sitting between them. This CDR3 is 13 amino acids long. CDR3 in amino acids: CASSRSPQETQYF. DNA for the CDR3: TGTGCCAGCAGCCGATCCCCCCAAGAGACCCAGTACTTC. Variable domain in full (rest from reference TRBV7-9 and TRBJ2-5): DTGVSQNPRHKITKRGQNVTFRCDPISEHNRLYWYRQTLGQGPEFLTYFQNEAQLEKSRLLSDRFSAERPKGSFSTLEIQRTEQGDSAMYLCASSRSPQETQYFGPGTRLLVL.

The genes are TRBV7-9 and TRBJ2-7, with D uncertain. CDR3 length: 13 residues. The germline V gene has CDR1 SEHNR and CDR2 FQNEAQ (reference sequence). Trimming left V 5 bases short and J 3 bases short, with 11 bases between. DNA of the CDR3: TGTGCCAGCAGCCCAACATTCAGCTACGAGCAGTACTTC. Its translation: CASSPTFSYEQYF.

The chain has TRBV4-3 and TRBJ2-7, with D hard to call. This CDR3 contains 15 residues. Trimming cost V 0 bases and J 4 bases, with 13 bases left between them. Germline CDR1 LGHNA, CDR2 YSLEER. Here the CDR3 DNA reads TGCGCCAGCAGCCAAGAGTACCAGGTGGGGTACGAGCAGTACTTC. As protein: CASSQEYQVGYEQYF.

This clone was counted only a few times. The chain joins TRBV30 to TRBJ1-1; D perhaps matches TRBD1 (5 bases). The CDR3 loop spans 13 amino acids. Per germline, CDR1 GTSNPN and CDR2 SVGIG (reference sequence). The V end was cut by 0 bases, the J end by 6 bases, with 11 bases between. CDR3 in amino acids: CAWSVTKGAEAFF. CDR3 bases: TGTGCCTGGAGTGTAACAAAAGGGGCTGAAGCTTTCTTT. The variable domain in full, completed from reference TRBV30 and TRBJ1-1, reads SQTIHQWPATLVQPVGSPLSLECTVEGTSNPNLYWYRQAAGRGLQLLFYSVGIGQISSEVPQNLSASRPQDRQFILSSKKLLLSDSGFYLCAWSVTKGAEAFFGQGTRLTVV.

This chain connects TRBV5-1 to TRBJ2-7; 10 bases map to TRBD2. The CDR3 contains 18 residues. Germline V lookup: CDR1 SGHRS, CDR2 YFSETQ. V shed 4 bases, J shed 2 bases, and the junction held 15 bases outside the gene matches. Written as DNA, the CDR3 is TGCGCCAGCAGCCCCCATATACTAGCGGGACCGAGGGCCTACGAGCAGTACTTC. Encoded protein: CASSPHILAGPRAYEQYF.

This clone was detected only once. The chain is built from TRBV29-1 and TRBJ2-1; 9 bases line up with TRBD2. J gave up 3 bases and V 2 bases, and 2 bases lay outside the gene matches. Germline V gene lookup returns CDR1 SQVTM and CDR2 ANQGSEA. The CDR3 contains 14 residues. The CDR3 sequence is CSVESSGVYNEQFF. Here the CDR3 DNA reads TGCAGCGTTGAATCTAGCGGGGTCTACAATGAGCAGTTCTTC.

This clone has just one count. The chain couples TRBV4-2 to TRBJ2-3; the D is unclear. Trimming took 4 bases from V and 6 from J, leaving 14 bases between them. Germline values: CDR1 LGHNA, CDR2 YNFKEQ. This CDR3 has 14 residues. CDR3 bases: TGTGCCAGCAGCCGATCACGAGAGAGCGATACGCAGTATTTT. It yields the protein CASSRSRESDTQYF.

The rearrangement links TRBV6-5 to TRBJ2-5; 12 positions agree with TRBD2. V lost 5 bases and J lost 5; bases outside the gene matches: 3. Germline CDR1 reads MNHEY; CDR2 reads SVGAGI. This CDR3 comprises 14 residues. The chain's CDR3 is CASSQTSGRETQYF. Written as DNA, the CDR3 is TGTGCCAGCAGTCAAACTAGCGGGAGGGAGACCCAGTACTTC.

This rearrangement joins TRBV7-9 to TRBJ2-5; 7 positions agree with TRBD2. Trimming at V came to 1 base and at J to 5 bases, leaving 10 bases not matched to a gene. The CDR3 spans 16 residues. CDR1 is SEHNR, CDR2 FQNEAQ, per germline (reference sequence). The CDR3, as DNA: TGTGCCAGCAGCTTAGATGGCGCGGGAGTTCGGGAGACCCAGTACTTC. Protein sequence: CASSLDGAGVRETQYF.

The chain combines TRBV28 with TRBJ2-7; 7 bases match TRBD2. From germline, CDR1 is MDHEN and CDR2 SYDVKM. This CDR3 contains 16 residues. The ends lost 2 bases at V and 2 bases at J; junction bases unmatched: 9. For the CDR3, the DNA is TGTGCCAGCAGTTTAGTAGGGCTAGCGGTAGCCTACGAGCAGTACTTC. The encoded protein is CASSLVGLAVAYEQYF.

The V gene is TRBV7-9, the J gene TRBJ2-4; D possibly corresponds to TRBD2 (5 bases). Trimming stripped 3 bases from V and 6 bases from J, with 9 bases between. The CDR3 sequence is 13 residues long. In germline, CDR1 is SEHNR, CDR2 FQNEAQ (reference sequence). The CDR3 loop is CASSLGSVNIQYF. Written as DNA, the CDR3 is TGTGCCAGCAGCTTGGGTAGCGTAAACATTCAGTACTTC. The complete variable domain, with remaining parts taken from reference TRBV7-9 and TRBJ2-4, reads DTGVSQNPRHKITKRGQNVTFRCDPISEHNRLYWYRQTLGQGPEFLTYFQNEAQLEKSRLLSDRFSAERPKGSFSTLEIQRTEQGDSAMYLCASSLGSVNIQYFGAGTRLSVL.

This clone was found many times. This rearrangement joins TRBV10-3 to TRBJ1-5; D perhaps matches TRBD1 (6 bases). Germline loops: CDR1 ENHRY, CDR2 SYGVKD. The germline V and J ends were trimmed by 10 bases and 4 bases, with 17 bases remaining between them. This CDR3 is built from 14 residues. The CDR3: CATQGIFTNQPQHF. The CDR3 nucleotides read TGTGCCACCCAGGGGATTTTTACAAATCAGCCCCAGCATTTT.

The J gene is TRBJ1-1, the V gene TRBV15, with a weak D call TRBD1 (5 bases). The length of the CDR3 is 13 residues. Trimming stripped 5 bases from V and 4 bases from J, with 11 bases between. Germline V gene lookup returns CDR1 LNHNV and CDR2 YYDKDF (reference sequence). DNA of the CDR3: TGTGCCACCAGCGGTTCGAGGGGCACTGAAGCTTTCTTT. Encoded protein: CATSGSRGTEAFF. The variable domain in full, with the rest retrieved from reference TRBV15 and TRBJ1-1, is DAMVIQNPRYQVTQFGKPVTLSCSQTLNHNVMYWYQQKSSQAPKLLFHYYDKDFNNEADTPDNFQSRRPNTSFCFLDIRSPGLGDTAMYLCATSGSRGTEAFFGQGTRLTVV.

The chain carries TRBV19 and TRBJ2-7, with 9 bases fitting TRBD2. After removal of 6 bases from V and 4 bases from J, the junction contained 7 bases not matched to a gene. Germline V gene lookup returns CDR1 LNHDA and CDR2 SQIVND (reference sequence). The CDR3 sequence is 14 residues long. This chain's CDR3 is CASSMGLAEYEQYF. As DNA, the CDR3 is TGTGCCAGTAGCATGGGACTAGCAGAATACGAGCAGTACTTC. Complete variable domain (other parts from reference TRBV19 and TRBJ2-7): DGGITQSPKYLFRKEGQNVTLSCEQNLNHDAMYWYRQDPGQGLRLIYYSQIVNDFQKGDIAEGYSVSREKKESFPLTVTSAQKNPTAFYLCASSMGLAEYEQYFGPGTRLTVT.

The DNA of the CDR3 is TGTGCCAGCATGAACTACGAGCAGTACTTC. This codes for CASMNYEQYF. The chain couples TRBV2 to TRBJ2-7; D uncertain. There are 10 residues in the CDR3. Trimming left V 7 bases short and J 3 bases short, with 4 bases between. The germline V gene has CDR1 SNHLY and CDR2 FYNNEI.

The chain is built from TRBV27 and TRBJ2-5; TRBD2 agrees at 15 bases. Germline lookup yields CDR1 MNHEY and CDR2 SMNVEV (reference sequence). V was pared by 3 bases and J by 4 bases, with 6 bases of the junction left unmatched. The CDR3 loop spans 17 amino acids. Here the CDR3 DNA reads TGTGCCAGCAGTTTCGGACTAGCGGGAGGGCCAGGAGAGACCCAGTACTTC. Protein sequence: CASSFGLAGGPGETQYF.

A single count supports this clone. V gene TRBV7-9 combines with J gene TRBJ1-1; no firm D call. The V gene's germline CDR1 is SEHNR and CDR2 FQNEAQ (reference sequence). The CDR3 contains 14 residues. The germline V and J ends were trimmed by 2 bases and 1 base, with 8 bases remaining between them. Written as DNA, the CDR3 is TGTGCCAGCAGCTTAAATCCCTCGAACACTGAAGCTTTCTTT. Protein product: CASSLNPSNTEAFF.

The genes are TRBV7-8 and TRBJ2-2, with 12 bases matching TRBD1. Germline V gene lookup returns CDR1 SGHVS and CDR2 FQNEAQ. This CDR3 is built from 18 residues. V lost 3 bases and J lost 1; bases outside the gene matches: 6. The CDR3 bases are TGTGCCAGCAGCTTTGAGGGACAGGGGGCGGTGAACACCGGGGAGCTGTTTTTT. Translating it yields CASSFEGQGAVNTGELFF. Complete variable domain (other parts from reference TRBV7-8 and TRBJ2-2): GAGVSQSPRYKVAKRGQDVALRCDPISGHVSLFWYQQALGQGPEFLTYFQNEAQLDKSGLPSDRFFAERPEGSVSTLKIQRTQQEDSAVYLCASSFEGQGAVNTGELFFGEGSRLTVL.

The chain carries TRBV10-2 and TRBJ2-5; 7 positions match TRBD1. This CDR3 has 14 amino acids. Looked up from germline, CDR1 is WSHSY and CDR2 is SAAADI. After removal of 5 bases from V and 5 bases from J, the junction contained 8 bases not matched to a gene. Here the CDR3 reads CASSITQGDETQYF. CDR3 DNA: TGCGCCAGCAGTATTACCCAGGGGGACGAGACCCAGTACTTC.